The 22 T cell receptor beta chains given below trace back to one sample, sequenced in a study of graft-versus-host responses after intestinal transplantation. Some clones are missing from TCRdb's copy, which holds only in-frame ones; the method was immunoSEQ multiplex PCR. The data contain 55,000 to 65,000 clones, 94% of them singletons. No antigens are known for them. The sample consisted of unstimulated CD4+ T cells sorted from spleen or lymph node cells, taken before transplant. The receptors come from a human donor who was the organ donor for an intestinal transplant.

The chain recombines TRBV4-2 with TRBJ2-1; 7 nucleotides align to TRBD2. The V gene end was trimmed by 4 bases and the J gene end by 0 bases; junction bases not matched to a gene: 9. CDR3 length: 17 residues. In germline, CDR1 is LGHNA, CDR2 YNFKEQ. The CDR3, as DNA: TGTGCCAGCAGCCCTCGGGGTAGCGGGCTCTCCTACAATGAGCAGTTCTTC. Translated, it gives CASSPRGSGLSYNEQFF.

This rearrangement joins TRBV27 to TRBJ1-1; D gene unclear. This CDR3 is built from 14 residues. V lost 0 bases and J 2 bases, leaving 7 bases between the germline ends. Germline CDR1 MNHEY, CDR2 SMNVEV (reference sequence). CDR3 protein: CASSLSWINTEAFF. CDR3 in DNA: TGTGCCAGCAGTTTATCGTGGATTAACACTGAAGCTTTCTTT.

The rearrangement uses TRBV18 and TRBJ2-7, with D possibly being TRBD1 (5 bases). The V end was cut by 1 base, the J end by 0 bases, with 7 bases between. There are 14 residues in the CDR3. CDR1 is KGHSH and CDR2 is LQKENI in the germline V gene. The DNA of the CDR3 is TGTGCCAGCTCACCACAGACAGCCTCCTACGAGCAGTACTTC. It specifies CASSPQTASYEQYF.

This CDR3 reads CASSPTTLTFNEQFF. In nucleotides, the CDR3 is TGTGCCAGCAGCCCTACGACTCTGACTTTCAATGAGCAGTTCTTC. V is TRBV11-2 and J is TRBJ2-1, with D uncertain. Between the trimmed V and J ends, which lost 5 bases and 6 bases, there was a span of 17 bases. This CDR3 has 15 residues. In germline, CDR1 is SGHAT, CDR2 FQNNGV. The full variable domain, rest sourced from reference TRBV11-2 and TRBJ2-1, is EAGVAQSPRYKIIEKRQSVAFWCNPISGHATLYWYQQILGQGPKLLIQFQNNGVVDDSQLPKDRFSAERLKGVDSTLKIQPAKLEDSAVYLCASSPTTLTFNEQFFGPGTRLTVL.

The chain couples TRBV29-1 to TRBJ1-1, with D perhaps TRBD1 (5 bases). Germline V gene data show CDR1 as SQVTM and CDR2 as ANQGSEA. The length of the CDR3 is 17 residues. The V end lost 0 bases, the J end lost 0 bases, and 17 bases lay between the germline ends. CDR3 residues: CSVEDGGEGLLNTEAFF. As DNA, the CDR3 is TGCAGCGTTGAAGATGGGGGGGAGGGGCTCTTGAACACTGAAGCTTTCTTT.

The chain has TRBV19 and TRBJ1-2; 9 bases are a match to TRBD1. Per germline, CDR1 LNHDA and CDR2 SQIVND (reference sequence). The J segment lost 4 bases and the V segment lost 6 bases, leaving 15 bases of the junction unmatched. The CDR3 length is 17 residues. The CDR3: CASRWGNHRGRGYGYTF. The CDR3 DNA sequence: TGTGCCAGTAGATGGGGAAACCACAGGGGGCGAGGCTATGGCTACACCTTC.

The gene calls are TRBV2 and TRBJ2-5; D is unresolved. The CDR3 loop spans 11 amino acids. V lost 8 bases and J lost 2, with 6 bases in between. Germline lookup yields CDR1 SNHLY and CDR2 FYNNEI. The CDR3 nucleotides read TGTGCCAGCCAGCTTCAAGAGACCCAGTACTTC. It translates to CASQLQETQYF.

This chain joins TRBV4-2 and TRBJ1-2, with a possible D match to TRBD1 (5 bases). This CDR3 is 13 amino acids long. Germline loops: CDR1 LGHNA, CDR2 YNFKEQ. The V and J ends lost 0 bases and 8 bases respectively, with 10 bases between them. The CDR3 DNA reads as TGTGCCAGCAGCCAAGATTATGGGGGAGGCTACACCTTC. Protein sequence: CASSQDYGGGYTF.

The chain uses TRBV29-1 and TRBJ1-2; D is undetermined. Germline lookup yields CDR1 SQVTM and CDR2 ANQGSEA. V dropped 4 bases and J dropped 5 bases, with 11 bases sitting between them. The length of the CDR3 is 12 residues. This chain's CDR3 is CSVAHLSYGYTF. The DNA for the CDR3 is TGCAGCGTTGCCCACCTATCGTATGGCTACACCTTC.

V usage is TRBV27 and J usage is TRBJ2-7, with D possibly matching TRBD2 (6 bases). Between the trimmed V and J ends, which lost 2 bases and 0 bases, there was a span of 11 bases. Germline values: CDR1 MNHEY, CDR2 SMNVEV (reference sequence). CDR3 length: 15 amino acids. The CDR3 DNA is TGTGCCAGCAGTTTAAGGTGGGACTCCTCCTACGAGCAGTACTTC. Translation gives CASSLRWDSSYEQYF.

This clone appeared once. This chain links TRBV7-9 with TRBJ2-7, with 10 bases fitting TRBD1. The CDR3 is made up of 14 amino acids. Germline CDR1 is SEHNR and CDR2 is FQNEAQ (reference sequence). The V gene end was trimmed by 5 bases and the J gene end by 7 bases; junction bases not matched to a gene: 8. The CDR3 sequence is CASSLRTGGGEQYF. The CDR3 DNA is TGTGCCAGCAGCCTCCGGACAGGGGGAGGGGAGCAGTACTTC.

CDR3 sequence reads: CAIKSVGNEQFF. DNA for the CDR3: TGTGCCATCAAGTCTGTTGGGAATGAGCAGTTCTTC. The rearrangement uses TRBV10-3 and TRBJ2-1; D unclear. The germline V gene encodes CDR1 ENHRY and CDR2 SYGVKD. This CDR3 is built from 12 residues. V was clipped by 7 bases and J by 7 bases, with 11 bases between them.

The chain carries TRBV6-6 and TRBJ2-3, with a tentative D call TRBD2 (6 bases). CDR1 and CDR2 from the germline V gene are MNHNY and SVGAGI (reference sequence). V lost 6 bases to trimming and J lost 0 bases, with 7 bases between them. This CDR3 has 13 amino acids. CDR3 nucleotides: TGTGCCAGCAGGGGGGGAAGCACAGATACGCAGTATTTT. Protein: CASRGGSTDTQYF.

The gene calls are TRBV6-5 and TRBJ1-1; D unclear. The CDR3 consists of 12 residues. Germline assignment: CDR1 MNHEY and CDR2 SVGAGI. Trimming left V 8 bases short and J 4 bases short, with 11 bases between. CDR3 sequence reads: CASRSVSTEAFF. As DNA, the CDR3 is TGTGCCAGCCGAAGTGTTTCCACTGAAGCTTTCTTT.

The V and J genes are TRBV7-2 and TRBJ2-1; tentatively, D is TRBD1 (6 bases). Germline V gives CDR1 SGHTA, CDR2 FQGNSA. The CDR3 loop spans 16 amino acids. The V end was cut by 6 bases, the J end by 7 bases, with 22 bases between. CDR3 loop: CASRFQTGSIGNEQFF. As DNA, the CDR3 is TGTGCCAGCAGATTTCAAACAGGGTCAATTGGAAATGAGCAGTTCTTC.

J is TRBJ2-1 and V is TRBV18; possibly TRBD1 for D (5 bases). The CDR3 runs 14 residues. V was shortened by 6 bases and J by 0 bases, with 9 bases between the two germline ends. Germline CDR1 and CDR2: KGHSH and LQKENI. In DNA form, the CDR3 reads TGTGCCAGCTCTACCCAGGGCTCCTACAATGAGCAGTTCTTC. Translating gives CASSTQGSYNEQFF.

A remark on this clone: A junction end diverges from the germline sequence, so it may reflect a read error. The CDR3 here is CASSLGTGDRNF. Written as DNA, the CDR3 is TGTGCCAGCAGCCTCGGAACAGGGGATAGGAACTTC. The rearrangement links TRBV5-6 to TRBJ2-7; 7 bases are a match to TRBD1. The CDR3 has 12 amino acids. Germline V gene lookup returns CDR1 SGHDT and CDR2 YYEEEE.

The chain links TRBV7-2 to TRBJ2-7, with TRBD1 matching 8 bases. The CDR3 has 14 residues. The J segment lost 1 base and the V segment lost 7 bases, leaving 6 bases of the junction unmatched. Germline assignment: CDR1 SGHTA and CDR2 FQGNSA. The CDR3 DNA is TGTGCCAGCAACGGACAGGGTCGATCCTACGAGCAGTACTTC. Its translation is CASNGQGRSYEQYF.

The V gene is TRBV5-8, the J gene TRBJ2-7, with TRBD1 matching over 10 bases. CDR3 length: 15 amino acids. From germline, CDR1 is SGHTS and CDR2 YDEGEE. Losses at the gene ends were 4 bases for V and 3 bases for J; bases not matched to a gene: 7. CDR3 loop: CASSARQGAGYEQYF. The DNA for the CDR3 is TGTGCCAGCAGCGCCAGACAGGGGGCGGGCTACGAGCAGTACTTC. The full variable domain, its missing parts supplied by reference TRBV5-8 and TRBJ2-7, is EAGVTQSPTHLIKTRGQQATLRCSPISGHTSVYWYQQALGLGLQFLLWYDEGEERNRGNFPPRFSGRQFPNYSSELNVNALELEDSALYLCASSARQGAGYEQYFGPGTRLTVT.

V and J are TRBV15 and TRBJ1-3; no firm D call. Deletions cut 0 bases from V and 4 bases from J, with 10 bases between. The length of the CDR3 is 15 residues. Germline V gene sequence: CDR1 LNHNV, CDR2 YYDKDF (reference sequence). For the CDR3, the DNA is TGTGCCACCAGCAGAGATAAGGGCATCGGAAACACCATATATTTT. Protein product: CATSRDKGIGNTIYF.

The CDR3 reads CSATRSYEQYF. The CDR3 coding sequence is TGCAGTGCGACGCGCTCCTACGAGCAGTACTTC. The chain employs TRBV20-1 and TRBJ2-7; unclear D gene. V lost 6 bases and J 0 bases, leaving 6 bases between the germline ends. Looked up from germline, CDR1 is DFQATT and CDR2 is SNEGSKA (reference sequence). This CDR3 is 11 amino acids long.

The chain employs TRBV4-3 and TRBJ1-2; 10 bases are shared with TRBD1. The germline V gene has CDR1 LGHNA and CDR2 YSLEER. Unmatched junction bases numbered 9, after V lost 4 bases and J lost 4 bases. This CDR3 comprises 16 residues. CDR3 region: CASSPGGQGGLYGYTF. CDR3 nucleotide sequence: TGCGCCAGCAGCCCTGGAGGACAGGGGGGACTCTATGGCTACACCTTC.